This T cell receptor (beta chain) originates from a study of T-cell reconstitution after alpha-beta-depleted transplantation in children. The ends lost 4 bases at V and 5 bases at J; junction bases unmatched: 1. The CDR3 runs to 12 residues. Germline V gene lookup returns CDR1 LGHNA and CDR2 YSLEER. A library of TCRbeta sequences, prepared with unique molecular identifiers, was generated. TCRdb fed the PCR reads into MiXCR, producing one record per CDR3 protein. Of about 250,000 distinct CDR3 sequences detected, 20% to 30% appear once; the ten largest clones hold 4% to 6%. This clonotype was seen more than once but under ten times.

The J gene is TRBJ1-2, the V gene TRBV4-3; 7 nucleotides match TRBD1. The input for sequencing was PBMCs, mostly from graft donor cells, taken 360 days after TCRalphabeta/CD19-depleted stem cell transplant. The TCR was taken from a female patient between 2 and 10 years old who had a stem cell transplant for congenital amegakaryocytic thrombocytopenia, so the T cells may come from the graft donor. The CDR3 region has the DNA TGCGCCAGCAGCCGGACAGGATATGGCTACACCTTC. It yields the protein CASSRTGYGYTF.